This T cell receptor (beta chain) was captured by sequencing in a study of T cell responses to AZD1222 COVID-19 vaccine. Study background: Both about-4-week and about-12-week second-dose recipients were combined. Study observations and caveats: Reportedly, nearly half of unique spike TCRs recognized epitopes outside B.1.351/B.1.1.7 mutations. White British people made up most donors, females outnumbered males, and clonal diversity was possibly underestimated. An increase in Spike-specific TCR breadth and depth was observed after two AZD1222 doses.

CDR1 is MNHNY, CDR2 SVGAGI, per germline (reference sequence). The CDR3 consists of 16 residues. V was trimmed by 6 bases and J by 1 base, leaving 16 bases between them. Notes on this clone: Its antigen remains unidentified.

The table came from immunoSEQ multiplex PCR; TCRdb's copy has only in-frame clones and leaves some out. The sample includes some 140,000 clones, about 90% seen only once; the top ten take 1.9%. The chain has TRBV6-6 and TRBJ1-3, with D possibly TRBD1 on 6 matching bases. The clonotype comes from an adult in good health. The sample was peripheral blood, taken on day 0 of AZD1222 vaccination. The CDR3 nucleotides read TGTGCCAGCAGCCCCTACCTGGACAGTTCTGGAAACACCATATATTTT. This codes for CASSPYLDSSGNTIYF.